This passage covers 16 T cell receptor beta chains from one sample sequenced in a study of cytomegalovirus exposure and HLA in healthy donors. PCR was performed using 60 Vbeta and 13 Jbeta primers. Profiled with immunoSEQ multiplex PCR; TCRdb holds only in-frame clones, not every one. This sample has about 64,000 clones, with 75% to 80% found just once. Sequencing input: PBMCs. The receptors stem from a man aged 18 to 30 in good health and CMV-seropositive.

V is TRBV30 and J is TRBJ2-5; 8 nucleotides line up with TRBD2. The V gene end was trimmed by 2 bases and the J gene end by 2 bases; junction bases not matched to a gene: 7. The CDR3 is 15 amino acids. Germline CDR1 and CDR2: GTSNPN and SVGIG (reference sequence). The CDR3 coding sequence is TGTGCCTGGAGTACTAATAGCGGGGTGCAAGAGACCCAGTACTTC. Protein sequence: CAWSTNSGVQETQYF. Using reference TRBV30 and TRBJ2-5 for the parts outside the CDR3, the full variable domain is SQTIHQWPATLVQPVGSPLSLECTVEGTSNPNLYWYRQAAGRGLQLLFYSVGIGQISSEVPQNLSASRPQDRQFILSSKKLLLSDSGFYLCAWSTNSGVQETQYFGPGTRLLVL.

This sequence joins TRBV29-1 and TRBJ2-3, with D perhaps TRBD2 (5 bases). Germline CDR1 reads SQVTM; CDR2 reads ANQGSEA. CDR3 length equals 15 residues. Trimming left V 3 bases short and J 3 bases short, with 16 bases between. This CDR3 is CSVDSLSGLTDTQYF. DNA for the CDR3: TGCAGCGTTGACTCTCTTTCGGGATTAACAGATACGCAGTATTTT.

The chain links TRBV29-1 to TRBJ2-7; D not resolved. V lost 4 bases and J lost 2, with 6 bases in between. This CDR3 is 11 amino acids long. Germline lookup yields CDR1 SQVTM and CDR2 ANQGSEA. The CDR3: CSVGTAYEQYF. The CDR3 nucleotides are TGCAGCGTTGGTACAGCCTACGAGCAGTACTTC.

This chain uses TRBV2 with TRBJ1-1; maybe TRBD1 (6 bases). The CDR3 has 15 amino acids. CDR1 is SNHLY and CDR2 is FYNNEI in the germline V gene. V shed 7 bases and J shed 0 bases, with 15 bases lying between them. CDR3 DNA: TGTGCCAGCATTGATTCGGGACACCTGAACACTGAAGCTTTCTTT. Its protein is CASIDSGHLNTEAFF.

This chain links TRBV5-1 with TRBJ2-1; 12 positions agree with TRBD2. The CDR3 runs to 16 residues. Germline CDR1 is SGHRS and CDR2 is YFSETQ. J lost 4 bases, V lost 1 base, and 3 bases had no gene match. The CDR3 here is CASSLNGLAGYNEQFF. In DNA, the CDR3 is TGCGCCAGCAGCTTGAACGGACTAGCGGGGTACAATGAGCAGTTCTTC.

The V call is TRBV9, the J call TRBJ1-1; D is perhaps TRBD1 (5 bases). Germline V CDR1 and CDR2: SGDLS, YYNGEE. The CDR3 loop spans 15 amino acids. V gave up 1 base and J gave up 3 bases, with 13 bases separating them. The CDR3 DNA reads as TGTGCCAGCAGCGTACTTGGGACTCAGGACACTGAAGCTTTCTTT. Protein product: CASSVLGTQDTEAFF. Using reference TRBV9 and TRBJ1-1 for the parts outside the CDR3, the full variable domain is DSGVTQTPKHLITATGQRVTLRCSPRSGDLSVYWYQQSLDQGLQFLIQYYNGEERAKGNILERFSAQQFPDLHSELNLSSLELGDSALYFCASSVLGTQDTEAFFGQGTRLTVV.

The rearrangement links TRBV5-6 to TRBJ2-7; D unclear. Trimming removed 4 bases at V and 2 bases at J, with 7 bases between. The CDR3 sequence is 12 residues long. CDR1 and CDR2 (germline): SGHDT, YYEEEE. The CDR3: CASSHQAYEQYF. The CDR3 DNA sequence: TGTGCCAGCAGCCATCAGGCCTACGAGCAGTACTTC. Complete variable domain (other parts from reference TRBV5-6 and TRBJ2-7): DAGVTQSPTHLIKTRGQQVTLRCSPKSGHDTVSWYQQALGQGPQFIFQYYEEEERQRGNFPDRFSGHQFPNYSSELNVNALLLGDSALYLCASSHQAYEQYFGPGTRLTVT.

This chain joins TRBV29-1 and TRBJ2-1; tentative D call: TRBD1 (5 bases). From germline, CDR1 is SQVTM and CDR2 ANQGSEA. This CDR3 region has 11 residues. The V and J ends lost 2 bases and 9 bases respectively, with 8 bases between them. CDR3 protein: CSVETGGEQFF. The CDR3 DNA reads TGCAGCGTTGAAACAGGTGGTGAGCAGTTCTTC.

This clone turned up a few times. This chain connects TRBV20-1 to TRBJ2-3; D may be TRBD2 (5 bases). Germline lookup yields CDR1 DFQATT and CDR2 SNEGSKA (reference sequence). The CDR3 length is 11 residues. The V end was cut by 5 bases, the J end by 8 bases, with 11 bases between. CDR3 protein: CSAPQGGTQYF. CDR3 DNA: TGCAGTGCTCCGCAAGGAGGTACGCAGTATTTT.

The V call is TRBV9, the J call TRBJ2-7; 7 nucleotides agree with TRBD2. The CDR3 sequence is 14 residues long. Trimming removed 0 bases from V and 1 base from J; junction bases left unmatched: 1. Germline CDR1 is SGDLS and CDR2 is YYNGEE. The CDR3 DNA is TGTGCCAGCAGCGTAGACGGGGGGTCCTACGAGCAGTACTTC. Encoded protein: CASSVDGGSYEQYF.

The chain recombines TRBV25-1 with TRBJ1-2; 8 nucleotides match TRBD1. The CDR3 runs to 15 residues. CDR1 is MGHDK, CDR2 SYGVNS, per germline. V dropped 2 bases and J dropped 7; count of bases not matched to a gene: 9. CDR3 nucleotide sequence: TGTGCCAGCAGTGAACAGGACAGGGCTCAGGTTGGCTACACCTTC. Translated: CASSEQDRAQVGYTF.

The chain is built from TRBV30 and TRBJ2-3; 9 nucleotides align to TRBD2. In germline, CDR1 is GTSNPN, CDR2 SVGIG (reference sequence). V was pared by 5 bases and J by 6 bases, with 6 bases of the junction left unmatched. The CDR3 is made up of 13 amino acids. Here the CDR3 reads CAWDSGGTDTQYF. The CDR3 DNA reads TGTGCCTGGGATAGCGGGGGAACCGATACGCAGTATTTT.

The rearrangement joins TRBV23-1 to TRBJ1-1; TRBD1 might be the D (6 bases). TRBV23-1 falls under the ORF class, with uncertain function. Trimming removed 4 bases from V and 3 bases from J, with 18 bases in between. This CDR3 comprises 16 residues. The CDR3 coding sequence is TGCGCCAGCAGTCCCTCCCCTGGGGGCGAGCACACTGAAGCTTTCTTT. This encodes CASSPSPGGEHTEAFF.

CDR3 in amino acids: CASSLRVNEQFF. The CDR3 nucleotides read TGTGCCAGCAGCTTACGAGTCAATGAGCAGTTCTTC. The chain employs TRBV7-9 and TRBJ2-1; D is unresolved. The V and J ends lost 2 bases and 6 bases respectively, with 5 bases between them. Germline V gives CDR1 SEHNR, CDR2 FQNEAQ (reference sequence). CDR3 length: 12 residues.

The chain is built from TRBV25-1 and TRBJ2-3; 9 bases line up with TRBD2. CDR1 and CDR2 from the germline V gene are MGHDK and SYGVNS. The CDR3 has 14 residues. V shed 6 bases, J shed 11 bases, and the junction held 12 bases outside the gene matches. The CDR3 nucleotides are TGTGCCAGCAGGCAGGAGGGCGGGAGGGGAGGGCAGTATTTT. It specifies CASRQEGGRGGQYF.

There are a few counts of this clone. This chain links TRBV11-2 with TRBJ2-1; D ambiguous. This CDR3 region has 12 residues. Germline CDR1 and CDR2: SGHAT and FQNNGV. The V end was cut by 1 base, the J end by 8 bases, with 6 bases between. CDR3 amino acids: CASSLVQYEQFF. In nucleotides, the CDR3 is TGTGCCAGCAGCTTAGTCCAGTATGAGCAGTTCTTC.